One sample yielded the 14 T cell receptor beta chains listed below, sequenced in a study of blood T cell repertoires in COVID-19. Generated by immunoSEQ multiplex PCR, the TCRdb table keeps only in-frame clones and is missing some. This table holds over 35,000 clones, roughly nine tenths found once. Input material: peripheral blood. The receptors shown here come from a woman in her 30s in a cohort sampled during active COVID-19.

This CDR3 reads CASSLAGGGARGFNEQFF. CDR3 DNA sequence: TGTGCCAGCAGCTTAGCGGGCGGGGGGGCCAGGGGATTCAATGAGCAGTTCTTC. The gene calls are TRBV7-9 and TRBJ2-1; 9 bases line up with TRBD2. V lost 0 bases and J lost 6; bases outside the gene matches: 12. The CDR3 contains 18 residues. From germline, CDR1 is SEHNR and CDR2 FQNEAQ (reference sequence).

The chain combines TRBV5-1 with TRBJ2-2; 7 positions match TRBD2. The trim removed 0 bases at V and 6 bases at J, leaving 11 bases unmatched. This CDR3 is built from 17 residues. Germline values: CDR1 SGHRS, CDR2 YFSETQ. CDR3 DNA sequence: TGCGCCAGCAGCTTGGAACGACCGGGGAGGGTTGCCGGGGAGCTGTTTTTT. Protein: CASSLERPGRVAGELFF.

This chain joins TRBV2 and TRBJ2-4, with D tentatively TRBD2 (6 bases). V was clipped by 8 bases and J by 9 bases, with 23 bases between them. CDR3 length: 15 amino acids. CDR1 and CDR2 from the germline V gene are SNHLY and FYNNEI. CDR3 amino acids: CASVVAAGLDGIQYF. The CDR3 coding sequence is TGTGCCAGCGTGGTGGCAGCGGGCCTGGACGGCATTCAGTACTTC.

The chain uses TRBV4-3 and TRBJ2-3; D may be TRBD1 (5 bases). CDR1 is LGHNA, CDR2 YSLEER, per germline. CDR3 length equals 14 residues. Trimming took off 2 bases at V and 11 bases at J, with 17 bases between the two ends. Here the CDR3 reads CASSQHPRRGRQYF. In DNA form, the CDR3 reads TGCGCCAGCAGCCAACACCCACGTAGGGGAAGGCAGTATTTT.

The CDR3 DNA reads TGTGCCAGCAGCCAAGAGGGGGGCGGGGGAGGTACGCAGTATTTT. Protein: CASSQEGGGGGTQYF. This chain joins TRBV4-2 and TRBJ2-3; weak D call: TRBD2 (7 bases). V was clipped by 0 bases and J by 8 bases, with 15 bases between them. CDR3 length: 15 amino acids. CDR1 is LGHNA, CDR2 YNFKEQ, per germline.

The rearrangement links TRBV15 to TRBJ2-1, with a possible D match to TRBD1 (6 bases). Trimming took off 5 bases at V and 4 bases at J, with 15 bases between the two ends. Germline CDR1 LNHNV, CDR2 YYDKDF (reference sequence). The CDR3 contains 15 residues. The CDR3 sequence is CATSGKKDSYNEQFF. The CDR3 nucleotides are TGTGCCACCAGCGGAAAAAAGGACAGTTACAATGAGCAGTTCTTC.

This sequence joins TRBV3-1 (or the pseudogene TRBV3-2) and TRBJ2-7; 10 bases map to TRBD2. The V and J ends lost 4 bases and 0 bases, in that order; junction bases with no gene match: 12. CDR3 size: 18 residues. CDR1 and CDR2 from the germline V gene are LGHDT and YNNKEL (reference sequence). The DNA of the CDR3 is TGTGCCAGCAGCCGGGTTGCTGGGGGACTAGCGAACTCCTACGAGCAGTACTTC. Its protein product is CASSRVAGGLANSYEQYF.

The chain has TRBV7-3 and TRBJ2-3; the match to TRBD2 covers 8 bases. V shed 4 bases and J 8 bases; nucleotides not matched to a gene: 11. The CDR3 length is 15 residues. The germline CDR1 and CDR2 sequences are SGHTA and FQGTGA. Here the CDR3 reads CASSSQRGPAPTQYF. CDR3 nucleotide sequence: TGTGCCAGCAGCTCCCAGCGGGGGCCGGCCCCTACGCAGTATTTT.

The chain is built from TRBV7-9 and TRBJ2-7; 7 nucleotides agree with TRBD1. The J segment lost 3 bases and the V segment lost 3 bases, leaving 8 bases of the junction unmatched. The CDR3 is 15 residues long. The germline V gene has CDR1 SEHNR and CDR2 FQNEAQ (reference sequence). The CDR3 DNA follows: TGTGCCAGCAGCTTTAGTAGACAGGGAAACTACGAGCAGTACTTC. The encoded protein is CASSFSRQGNYEQYF.

In its sample, this clone was seen once. CDR3 loop: CASSPGGMYTEAFF. CDR3 nucleotide sequence: TGCGCCAGCAGCCCGGGGGGGATGTACACTGAAGCTTTCTTT. This chain uses TRBV4-1 with TRBJ1-1; tentatively, D is TRBD1 (5 bases). Deletions cut 4 bases from V and 3 bases from J, with 12 bases between. The germline CDR1 and CDR2 sequences are MGHRA and YSYEKL. The CDR3 totals 14 residues.

The chain joins TRBV6-6 to TRBJ2-7; the D gene is possibly TRBD2 (5 bases). The germline V gene encodes CDR1 MNHNY and CDR2 SVGAGI (reference sequence). Deletions cut 5 bases from V and 7 bases from J, with 15 bases between. The CDR3 covers 13 residues. The CDR3 region is CASSPADGDEQYF. The DNA of the CDR3 is TGTGCCAGCAGTCCCGCGGACGGGGATGAGCAGTACTTC.

The CDR3 DNA follows: TGTGCCAGTCCAACCTACGAGCAGTACTTC. Protein sequence: CASPTYEQYF. This chain uses TRBV18 with TRBJ2-7; no clear D gene. The CDR3 is 10 amino acids. Germline lookup yields CDR1 KGHSH and CDR2 LQKENI. Trimming took 9 bases from V and 2 from J, leaving 5 bases between them.

Judged by abundance, this clone is large. The rearrangement uses TRBV21-1 and TRBJ2-7; the table calls TRBD1, which could not be checked here. TRBV21-1 is marked as a pseudogene. This CDR3 has 14 residues. For the CDR3, the DNA is TGTGCCAGCAGCAAAGAGCAGGGATCCTACGAGCAGTACTTC. Translated: CASSKEQGSYEQYF.

The count of this clone is one. The rearrangement joins TRBV6-2 or TRBV6-3 to TRBJ2-1, with D tentatively TRBD2 (5 bases). Germline-derived CDR1 and CDR2 are MNHEY and SVGEGT. With 4 bases removed from V and 1 base from J, the gap between germline ends came to 11 bases. This CDR3 is 15 amino acids long. CDR3: CASSWTPRSYNEQFF. The CDR3 region has the DNA TGTGCCAGCAGTTGGACTCCGAGGTCCTACAATGAGCAGTTCTTC.